The 22 T cell receptor beta chains listed next were all sequenced from one sample in a study of cytomegalovirus exposure and HLA in healthy donors. PCR amplification relied on 60 Vbeta primers (plus 13 Jbeta primers). Sequencing was performed with immunoSEQ multiplex PCR; in TCRdb, only in-frame clones are kept and a portion is missing. The table has roughly 150,000 clones, about four fifths seen once. Material: PBMCs. Receptors were obtained from a woman aged 40 to 55 in good health and CMV-seropositive.

The chain joins TRBV4-2 to TRBJ2-5; D is undetermined. CDR3 length: 10 residues. The germline CDR1 and CDR2 sequences are LGHNA and YNFKEQ. Trimming took off 4 bases at V and 7 bases at J, with 4 bases between the two ends. The DNA for the CDR3 is TGTGCCAGCAGCCCCGGGACCCAGTACTTC. Residues: CASSPGTQYF.

This chain links TRBV27 with TRBJ2-1; TRBD2 matches 10 bases. This CDR3 has 18 residues. The V gene end was trimmed by 4 bases and the J gene end by 3 bases; junction bases not matched to a gene: 12. Germline CDR1 and CDR2: MNHEY and SMNVEV (reference sequence). CDR3 sequence (DNA): TGTGCCAGCAGTTGGGGGTCTAGCGGGAGAGAAAGCTACAATGAGCAGTTCTTC. Amino acid sequence: CASSWGSSGRESYNEQFF.

The gene calls are TRBV6-4 and TRBJ1-4; 7 nucleotides match TRBD1. V dropped 6 bases and J dropped 2; count of bases not matched to a gene: 9. Germline CDR1 and CDR2: MRHNA and SNTAGT. The CDR3 contains 16 residues. The CDR3 bases are TGTGCCAGCAGCTCGACAGGGTTTGGGACTAATGAAAAACTGTTTTTT. Translated, it gives CASSSTGFGTNEKLFF.

The V call is TRBV7-9, the J call TRBJ1-1; 12 positions agree with TRBD1. Germline V gene lookup returns CDR1 SEHNR and CDR2 FQNEAQ (reference sequence). CDR3 size: 17 residues. V lost 6 bases, J lost 0 bases, and 8 bases stayed unmatched. The CDR3 sequence: CASRSGTGGRMNTEAFF. CDR3 DNA: TGTGCCAGCAGATCCGGGACAGGGGGCCGGATGAACACTGAAGCTTTCTTT.

The V call is TRBV5-6, the J call TRBJ2-1; D may be TRBD1 (6 bases). The CDR3 runs 18 residues. Trimming took 3 bases from V and 6 from J, leaving 25 bases between them. From germline, CDR1 is SGHDT and CDR2 YYEEEE. CDR3 sequence (DNA): TGTGCCAGCAGCTCTAGGGCTGGACCGGGACAAAGCCGCAATGAGCAGTTCTTC. Translating gives CASSSRAGPGQSRNEQFF. The variable domain in full, with the rest retrieved from reference TRBV5-6 and TRBJ2-1, is DAGVTQSPTHLIKTRGQQVTLRCSPKSGHDTVSWYQQALGQGPQFIFQYYEEEERQRGNFPDRFSGHQFPNYSSELNVNALLLGDSALYLCASSSRAGPGQSRNEQFFGPGTRLTVL.

The chain links TRBV5-1 to TRBJ2-3; D remains unclear. CDR1 SGHRS and CDR2 YFSETQ come from the germline V gene. The CDR3 has 13 residues. Between the trimmed V and J ends, which lost 1 base and 2 bases, there was a span of 5 bases. The CDR3 nucleotides read TGCGCCAGCAGCTTGACAGCCACAGATACGCAGTATTTT. It codes for CASSLTATDTQYF.

The chain uses TRBV25-1 and TRBJ2-6, with D possibly matching TRBD1 (5 bases). Between the trimmed V and J ends, which lost 4 bases and 2 bases, there was a span of 9 bases. The CDR3 loop spans 15 amino acids. CDR1 and CDR2 from the germline V gene are MGHDK and SYGVNS. The CDR3 sequence: CASSAGMAGANVLTF. Written as DNA, the CDR3 is TGTGCCAGCAGTGCAGGGATGGCTGGGGCCAACGTCCTGACTTTC.

Regarding this clone: Other nucleotide sequences from this sample produce the same CDR3. The V gene is TRBV27, the J gene TRBJ2-7; 8 bases align to TRBD2. This CDR3 has 13 residues. V was clipped by 9 bases and J by 1 base; unmatched bases: 5. Germline V gives CDR1 MNHEY, CDR2 SMNVEV (reference sequence). The CDR3 here is CASRGGSSYEQYF. The CDR3 region has the DNA TGTGCCAGTCGGGGGGGCAGTTCCTACGAGCAGTACTTC.

This sequence joins TRBV6-5 and TRBJ2-7; TRBD2 aligns across 12 bases. V shed 8 bases, J shed 7 bases, and the junction held 3 bases outside the gene matches. The CDR3 sequence is 12 residues long. Germline V gives CDR1 MNHEY, CDR2 SVGAGI. The CDR3 sequence is CASAGLAGEQYF. CDR3 coding DNA: TGTGCCAGCGCGGGACTAGCGGGTGAGCAGTACTTC.

The rearrangement joins TRBV27 to TRBJ1-1; 9 nucleotides line up with TRBD1. Germline V gene sequence: CDR1 MNHEY, CDR2 SMNVEV (reference sequence). Trimming at V came to 5 bases and at J to 1 base, leaving 2 bases not matched to a gene. This CDR3 region has 14 residues. In DNA form, the CDR3 reads TGTGCCAGCAGTATGACAGGGGGGAACACTGAAGCTTTCTTT. This encodes CASSMTGGNTEAFF.

The chain joins TRBV10-1 to TRBJ2-7; TRBD2 aligns across 7 bases. V lost 3 bases and J lost 0; bases outside the gene matches: 5. The germline CDR1 and CDR2 sequences are WNHNN and SYGVQD (reference sequence). The CDR3 loop spans 15 amino acids. CDR3 sequence reads: CASSDRVAGSYEQYF. The CDR3 coding sequence is TGCGCCAGCAGTGATAGGGTAGCGGGCTCCTACGAGCAGTACTTC.

This chain joins TRBV11-3 and TRBJ2-3, with TRBD2 as a possible D gene (6 bases). V lost 2 bases and J lost 4, with 19 bases in between. Looked up from germline, CDR1 is SGHNT and CDR2 is YENEEA. This CDR3 spans 17 amino acids. CDR3 in DNA: TGTGCCAGCAGCTTAAGTGAGGTGGGAGGCGGCGCAGATACGCAGTATTTT. Encoded protein: CASSLSEVGGGADTQYF. Using reference TRBV11-3 and TRBJ2-3 for the parts outside the CDR3, the full variable domain is EAGVVQSPRYKIIEKKQPVAFWCNPISGHNTLYWYLQNLGQGPELLIRYENEEAVDDSQLPKDRFSAERLKGVDSTLKIQPAELGDSAVYLCASSLSEVGGGADTQYFGPGTRLTVL.

The chain has TRBV7-9 and TRBJ2-5; tentative D call: TRBD1 (5 bases). The CDR3 spans 14 residues. Germline-derived CDR1 and CDR2 are SEHNR and FQNEAQ (reference sequence). Between the trimmed V and J ends, which lost 2 bases and 2 bases, there was a span of 9 bases. The CDR3 loop is CASSLRQLQETQYF. In nucleotides, the CDR3 is TGTGCCAGCAGCTTAAGACAGCTACAAGAGACCCAGTACTTC.

The V gene is TRBV7-8, the J gene TRBJ2-7; 8 nucleotides align to TRBD2. The CDR3 has 17 amino acids. The V segment lost 0 bases and the J segment 3 bases; nucleotides outside the gene matches: 10. Germline CDR1 is SGHVS and CDR2 is FQNEAQ. In DNA form, the CDR3 reads TGTGCCAGCAGCTTAGCGGAGGCGGGACTAGGGGGCTACGAGCAGTACTTC. Its translation: CASSLAEAGLGGYEQYF.

The chain joins TRBV10-3 to TRBJ2-7, with D possibly being TRBD2 (6 bases). Trimming took off 2 bases at V and 7 bases at J, with 12 bases between the two ends. CDR1 and CDR2 from the germline V gene are ENHRY and SYGVKD. This CDR3 comprises 13 residues. The CDR3 is CAISEDSGGEQYF. For the CDR3, the DNA is TGTGCCATCAGTGAGGACTCTGGGGGGGAGCAGTACTTC.

The V gene is TRBV5-8, the J gene TRBJ2-2; TRBD1 matches at 8 bases. Germline V gives CDR1 SGHTS, CDR2 YDEGEE. V lost 6 bases to trimming and J lost 5 bases; unmatched junction nucleotides: 9. CDR3 length: 15 amino acids. CDR3 coding DNA: TGTGCCAGCACATCCAGCAGGGGGCTAACCGGGGAGCTGTTTTTT. Its protein is CASTSSRGLTGELFF.

The J gene is TRBJ2-2, the V gene TRBV2, with D maybe TRBD1 (6 bases). Trimming pared 4 bases from V and 2 bases from J, leaving 8 bases between. The CDR3 length is 14 residues. Germline assignment: CDR1 SNHLY and CDR2 FYNNEI. CDR3 nucleotides: TGTGCCAGCAGTGTCAGGGGAAACACCGGGGAGCTGTTTTTT. This codes for CASSVRGNTGELFF. Filled out from reference TRBV2 and TRBJ2-2, the complete variable domain reads EPEVTQTPSHQVTQMGQEVILRCVPISNHLYFYWYRQILGQKVEFLVSFYNNEISEKSEIFDDQFSVERPDGSNFTLKIRSTKLEDSAMYFCASSVRGNTGELFFGEGSRLTVL.

This clone was recorded a few times. DNA for the CDR3: TGTGCCAGAAGCCCGCGAGGTCAAGGGGGCAAGACTGAAGCTTTCTTT. It yields the protein CARSPRGQGGKTEAFF. The chain is built from TRBV5-3 and TRBJ1-1; the match to TRBD1 covers 7 bases. TRBV5-3 is an open reading frame whose function is uncertain. This CDR3 contains 16 residues. V was pared by 4 bases and J by 5 bases, with 14 bases of the junction left unmatched.

This chain uses TRBV28 with TRBJ2-3; D might be TRBD1 (6 bases). The CDR3 runs 16 residues. Germline-derived CDR1 and CDR2 are MDHEN and SYDVKM. Trimming left V 2 bases short and J 3 bases short, with 15 bases between. The CDR3 sequence is CASSLRGSGRTDTQYF. Written as DNA, the CDR3 is TGTGCCAGCAGTTTAAGGGGGAGCGGCAGGACAGATACGCAGTATTTT.

This clone was detected only once. CDR3 amino acids: CASKISGGIGRNNQPQHF. The DNA of the CDR3 is TGTGCCAGCAAGATCTCGGGGGGCATTGGGAGGAATAATCAGCCCCAGCATTTT. The rearrangement links TRBV28 to TRBJ1-5, with a possible D match to TRBD1 (6 bases). V lost 7 bases, J lost 4 bases, and 26 bases lay in between. Germline lookup yields CDR1 MDHEN and CDR2 SYDVKM. CDR3 length equals 18 residues.

DNA of the CDR3: TGTGCCAGCAGCCCAAGCTCGCACGGGTACGAGCAGTACTTC. It encodes CASSPSSHGYEQYF. The V gene is TRBV13, the J gene TRBJ2-7; the D is unclear. The germline gives CDR1 PRHDT, CDR2 FYEKMQ (reference sequence). The CDR3 length is 14 residues. Trimming removed 5 bases from V and 4 bases from J, with 15 bases in between.

The chain combines TRBV5-1 with TRBJ2-5; 9 bases are shared with TRBD2. The CDR3 covers 15 residues. The V gene end was trimmed by 0 bases and the J gene end by 5 bases; junction bases not matched to a gene: 5. Germline CDR1 is SGHRS and CDR2 is YFSETQ. CDR3 bases: TGCGCCAGCAGCTTGGGCGGGAGGGCGGAGGAGACCCAGTACTTC. It is translated as CASSLGGRAEETQYF.